These 13 T cell receptor beta chains were sequenced from one sample in a study of response to subunit inactivated influenza vaccine. TCRdb processed the RT-PCR reads anew with MiXCR; each CDR3 protein has one entry. The repertoire holds 490,000 or so distinct CDR3 sequences, with around 8% as singletons. The sample in question was PBMCs from blood, obtained around 2 years after vaccination. The receptors derive from a man aged 45 to 75 who received an inactivated influenza vaccine.

This clonotype was seen a handful of times. V gene TRBV4-2 combines with J gene TRBJ2-7; 11 bases are shared with TRBD2. The CDR3 totals 19 residues. Germline-derived CDR1 and CDR2 are LGHNA and YNFKEQ. V was clipped by 2 bases and J by 5 bases; unmatched bases: 17. As DNA, the CDR3 is TGTGCCAGCAGCCAACAACCCGGGACTAGCGGTCCGGGCAGAGACGAGCAGTACTTC. It codes for CASSQQPGTSGPGRDEQYF.

This clonotype was counted ten times or more. V and J are TRBV29-1 and TRBJ2-3; a weak D match, TRBD1 (5 bases). The CDR3 is 15 amino acids. The V gene's germline CDR1 is SQVTM and CDR2 ANQGSEA. Trimming removed 6 bases at V and 2 bases at J, with 18 bases between. The CDR3 DNA is TGCAGCGTCTTGAACAGGCCAGCAACCACAGATACGCAGTATTTT. Translation: CSVLNRPATTDTQYF.

The CDR3 sequence: CASSQVLAGADEQFF. For the CDR3, the DNA is TGTGCCAGCAGCCAAGTACTAGCGGGAGCCGATGAGCAGTTCTTC. This chain uses TRBV3-1 with TRBJ2-1; 11 bases are shared with TRBD2. This CDR3 is 15 amino acids long. Trimming at V came to 1 base and at J to 8 bases, leaving 4 bases not matched to a gene. Germline values: CDR1 LGHDT, CDR2 YNNKEL (reference sequence).

This clonotype was found many times. The chain uses TRBV3-1 and TRBJ1-5; a weak D match, TRBD1 (6 bases). CDR1 and CDR2 (germline): LGHDT, YNNKEL (reference sequence). Trimming pared 1 base from V and 6 bases from J, leaving 13 bases between. The CDR3 has 15 residues. Written as DNA, the CDR3 is TGTGCCAGCAGCCAAGGTTTGGGGGCCGTTCAGCCCCAGCATTTT. It encodes CASSQGLGAVQPQHF.

This sequence joins TRBV10-1 and TRBJ2-3; 7 bases are shared with TRBD1. V lost 0 bases, J lost 2 bases, and 5 bases stayed unmatched. The CDR3 has 16 amino acids. The germline V gene has CDR1 WNHNN and CDR2 SYGVQD (reference sequence). CDR3 sequence: CASSESMQGVTDTQYF. The CDR3 nucleotides read TGCGCCAGCAGTGAGTCTATGCAGGGGGTCACAGATACGCAGTATTTT.

A few counts support this clonotype. CDR3: CASSPMGGARAFF. CDR3 coding DNA: TGTGCCAGCAGCCCCATGGGGGGGGCGAGAGCTTTCTTT. The gene calls are TRBV7-9 and TRBJ1-1; maybe TRBD1 (6 bases). The CDR3 extends over 13 amino acids. Trimming took 5 bases from V and 10 from J, leaving 17 bases between them. The germline CDR1 and CDR2 sequences are SEHNR and FQNEAQ (reference sequence).

This clonotype has more than one count but fewer than ten. The chain recombines TRBV18 with TRBJ1-3; 12 bases map to TRBD1. Germline V gene data show CDR1 as KGHSH and CDR2 as LQKENI. The CDR3 has 15 amino acids. V was clipped by 5 bases and J by 7 bases; unmatched bases: 6. DNA for the CDR3: TGTGCCAGCTCAGCGACCGGGACAGGGGGCAACACCATATATTTT. Its translation: CASSATGTGGNTIYF.

This clonotype was recorded at least ten times. The V call is TRBV4-3, the J call TRBJ2-2; D remains unclear. Germline values: CDR1 LGHNA, CDR2 YSLEER. V shed 0 bases and J shed 8 bases, with 4 bases lying between them. CDR3 length equals 12 residues. CDR3: CASSQDQGELFF. The CDR3 DNA reads TGCGCCAGCAGCCAAGATCAGGGGGAGCTGTTTTTT.

This clonotype was seen at least ten times. The V call is TRBV7-2, the J call TRBJ1-5; no reliable D call. V lost 5 bases to trimming and J lost 3 bases, with 11 bases between them. The germline CDR1 and CDR2 sequences are SGHTA and FQGNSA. The CDR3 loop spans 14 amino acids. The CDR3 DNA follows: TGTGCCAGCAGCCCTCAACCCTCCAATCAGCCCCAGCATTTT. This translates into CASSPQPSNQPQHF.

The chain recombines TRBV5-1 with TRBJ2-3; D is uncertain. Deletions cut 1 base from V and 6 bases from J, with 12 bases between. The CDR3 sequence is 14 residues long. Germline lookup yields CDR1 SGHRS and CDR2 YFSETQ. The CDR3 DNA reads TGCGCCAGCAGCTTGCGGCCAACCCCTGATACGCAGTATTTT. It is translated as CASSLRPTPDTQYF. The variable domain in full, completed from reference TRBV5-1 and TRBJ2-3, reads KAGVTQTPRYLIKTRGQQVTLSCSPISGHRSVSWYQQTPGQGLQFLFEYFSETQRNKGNFPGRFSGRQFSNSRSEMNVSTLELGDSALYLCASSLRPTPDTQYFGPGTRLTVL.

The chain employs TRBV6-2 or TRBV6-3 and TRBJ2-7, with 12 bases that match TRBD2. After removal of 5 bases from V and 2 bases from J, the junction contained 4 bases not matched to a gene. The CDR3 is made up of 15 amino acids. Germline assignment: CDR1 MNHEY and CDR2 SVGEGT. CDR3 protein: CASSNRLAGAYEQYF. Written as DNA, the CDR3 is TGTGCCAGCAGTAATAGACTAGCGGGAGCCTACGAGCAGTACTTC.

A few counts support this clonotype. One end of the junction varies from germline; a read error may be responsible. This chain links TRBV12-3 or TRBV12-4 with TRBJ1-2; D not resolved. The CDR3 is made up of 13 amino acids. The CDR3 region has the DNA TGTGCCAGCAGTTTACGGGGTTCTTATGCCTACACCTTC. It is translated as CASSLRGSYAYTF.

This clonotype came up many times. J is TRBJ2-3 and V is TRBV7-9; D tentatively reads TRBD1 or TRBD2 (5 bases each). Trimming removed 5 bases at V and 4 bases at J, with 13 bases between. CDR3 length: 14 residues. Germline values: CDR1 SEHNR, CDR2 FQNEAQ (reference sequence). The CDR3, as DNA: TGTGCCAGCAGCCCGGGACGGTTATCAGATACGCAGTATTTT. It codes for CASSPGRLSDTQYF.